These 3 T cell receptor beta chains came from one sample sequenced in a study of cytomegalovirus exposure and HLA in healthy donors. In the PCR, 60 Vbeta and 13 Jbeta primers were used. This table comes from immunoSEQ multiplex PCR, and its TCRdb copy is limited to in-frame clones, with some not included. The top ten hold roughly 1.3% of the sample, which has 90,000 to 130,000 clones, roughly four fifths seen once. The specimen sequenced was PBMCs. The source is a woman in her 30s in good health and CMV-seronegative.

The chain carries TRBV19 and TRBJ1-4, with no clear D. Deletions cut 10 bases from V and 8 bases from J, with 14 bases between. This CDR3 has 12 amino acids. Germline V lookup: CDR1 LNHDA, CDR2 SQIVND (reference sequence). CDR3 sequence reads: CATSGAGEKLFF. The CDR3 DNA reads TGTGCCACCTCAGGAGCGGGAGAAAAACTGTTTTTT.

A remark on this clone: One end of the junction fails to match germline, which may point to a read error. J is TRBJ2-7 and V is TRBV11-3; TRBD1 matches 8 bases. The CDR3 is 13 amino acids. The germline CDR1 and CDR2 sequences are SGHNT and YENEEA. This CDR3 reads CASSRTGTHEQYF. CDR3 in DNA: TGTGCCAGCAGCCGGACAGGGACCCACGAGCAATACTTC.

The rearrangement links TRBV2 to TRBJ2-5; TRBD1 matches at 11 bases. Trimming at V came to 8 bases and at J to 0 bases, leaving 8 bases not matched to a gene. CDR3 length: 16 residues. Germline CDR1 is SNHLY and CDR2 is FYNNEI. The CDR3 sequence: CASSGQGAGYQETQYF. CDR3 DNA sequence: TGTGCCAGCTCAGGACAGGGGGCCGGGTACCAAGAGACCCAGTACTTC.